The 3 T cell receptor beta chains below all came from one sample that was sequenced in a study of T cell repertoires in cytomegalovirus infection. TCRdb independently ran MiXCR on the reads; one entry per CDR3 protein. The table records hundreds of thousands of distinct CDR3 sequences, around 10% of them present only once. The sample comprised PBMCs. These receptor sequences come from a human donor in good health (CMV status not recorded). Some clones in this sample may be carry-over from other donors' samples.

This clonotype occurred many times. This rearrangement joins TRBV7-2 to TRBJ2-5; no clear D gene. Trimming cost V 0 bases and J 5 bases, with 16 bases left between them. The CDR3 consists of 16 residues. CDR1 and CDR2 from the germline V gene are SGHTA and FQGNSA. The CDR3 bases are TGTGCCAGCAGCTTAGCGAGGACGATGGGGTTGGAGACCCAGTACTTC. Translated, it gives CASSLARTMGLETQYF.

This clonotype has a count of ten or more. The chain has TRBV29-1 and TRBJ2-1; the match to TRBD2 covers 7 bases. The CDR3 contains 15 residues. CDR1 SQVTM and CDR2 ANQGSEA come from the germline V gene. The V gene end was trimmed by 1 base and the J gene end by 5 bases; junction bases not matched to a gene: 8. The CDR3 nucleotides are TGCAGCGTTGAAGGGTTGCGGGGGACGAACAATGAGCAGTTCTTC. It encodes CSVEGLRGTNNEQFF.

The V and J genes are TRBV3-1 and TRBJ1-1, with unresolved D. Germline-derived CDR1 and CDR2 are LGHDT and YNNKEL (reference sequence). This CDR3 has 14 amino acids. Between the trimmed V and J ends, which lost 2 bases and 0 bases, there was a span of 7 bases. CDR3 residues: CASSQMTVNTEAFF. CDR3 sequence (DNA): TGTGCCAGCAGCCAAATGACCGTGAACACTGAAGCTTTCTTT.